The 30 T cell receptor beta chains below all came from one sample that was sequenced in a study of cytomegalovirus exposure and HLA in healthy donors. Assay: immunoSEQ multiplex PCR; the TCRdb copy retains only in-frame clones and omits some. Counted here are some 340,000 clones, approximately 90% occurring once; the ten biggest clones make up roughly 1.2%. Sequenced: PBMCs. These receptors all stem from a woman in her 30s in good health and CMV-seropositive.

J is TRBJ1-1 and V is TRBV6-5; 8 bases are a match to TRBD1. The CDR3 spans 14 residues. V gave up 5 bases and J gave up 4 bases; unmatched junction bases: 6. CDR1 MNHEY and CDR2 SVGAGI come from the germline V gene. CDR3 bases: TGTGCCAGCAGTGGCCAGGGGGCGGGCACTGAAGCTTTCTTT. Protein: CASSGQGAGTEAFF.

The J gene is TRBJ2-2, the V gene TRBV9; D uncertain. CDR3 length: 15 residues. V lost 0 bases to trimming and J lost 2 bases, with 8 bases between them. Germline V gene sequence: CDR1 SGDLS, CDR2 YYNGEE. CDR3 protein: CASSVEPTNTGELFF. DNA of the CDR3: TGTGCCAGCAGCGTAGAACCGACAAACACCGGGGAGCTGTTTTTT. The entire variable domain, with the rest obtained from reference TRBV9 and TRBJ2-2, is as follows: DSGVTQTPKHLITATGQRVTLRCSPRSGDLSVYWYQQSLDQGLQFLIQYYNGEERAKGNILERFSAQQFPDLHSELNLSSLELGDSALYFCASSVEPTNTGELFFGEGSRLTVL.

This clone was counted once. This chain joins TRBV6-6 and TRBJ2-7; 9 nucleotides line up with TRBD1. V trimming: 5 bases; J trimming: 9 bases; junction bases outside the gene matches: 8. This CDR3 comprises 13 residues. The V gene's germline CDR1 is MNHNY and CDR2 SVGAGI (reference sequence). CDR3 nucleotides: TGTGCCAGCAGTCCAGTACAGGGGGCGTCGCAGTACTTC. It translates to CASSPVQGASQYF.

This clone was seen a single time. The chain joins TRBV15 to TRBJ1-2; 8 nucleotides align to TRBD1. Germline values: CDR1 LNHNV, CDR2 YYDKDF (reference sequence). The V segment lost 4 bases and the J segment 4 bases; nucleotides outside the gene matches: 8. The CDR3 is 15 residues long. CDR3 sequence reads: CATSMNRGVGYGYTF. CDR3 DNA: TGTGCCACCAGCATGAACAGGGGGGTTGGCTATGGCTACACCTTC.

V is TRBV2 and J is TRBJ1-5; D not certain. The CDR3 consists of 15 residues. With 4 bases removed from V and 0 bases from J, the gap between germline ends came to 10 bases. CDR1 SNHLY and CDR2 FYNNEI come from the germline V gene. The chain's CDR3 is CASSVYRISNQPQHF. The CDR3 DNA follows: TGTGCCAGCAGTGTGTACCGTATTAGCAATCAGCCCCAGCATTTT.

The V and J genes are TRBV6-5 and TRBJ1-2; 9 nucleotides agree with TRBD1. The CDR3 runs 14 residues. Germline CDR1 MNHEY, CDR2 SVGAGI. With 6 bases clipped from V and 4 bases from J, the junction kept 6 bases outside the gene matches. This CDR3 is CASSWGQGGYGYTF. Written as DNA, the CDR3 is TGTGCCAGCAGCTGGGGACAGGGCGGCTATGGCTACACCTTC.

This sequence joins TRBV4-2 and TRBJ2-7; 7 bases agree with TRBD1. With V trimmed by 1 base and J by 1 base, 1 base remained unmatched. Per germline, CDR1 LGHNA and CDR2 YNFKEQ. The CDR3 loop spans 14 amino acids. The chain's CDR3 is CASSQGDSSYEQYF. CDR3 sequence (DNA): TGTGCCAGCAGCCAAGGGGACAGTTCCTACGAGCAGTACTTC.

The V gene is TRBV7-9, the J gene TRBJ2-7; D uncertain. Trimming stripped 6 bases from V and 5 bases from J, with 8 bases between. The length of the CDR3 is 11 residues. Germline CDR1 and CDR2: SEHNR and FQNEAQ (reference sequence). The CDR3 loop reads CASSHRDEQYF. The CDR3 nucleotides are TGTGCCAGCAGTCATAGGGACGAGCAGTACTTC.

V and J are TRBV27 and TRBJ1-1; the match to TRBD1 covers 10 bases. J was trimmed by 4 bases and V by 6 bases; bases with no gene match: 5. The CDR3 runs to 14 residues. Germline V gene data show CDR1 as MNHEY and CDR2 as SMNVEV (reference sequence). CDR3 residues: CASSRQGASTEAFF. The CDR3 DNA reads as TGTGCCAGCAGCCGACAGGGGGCGAGCACTGAAGCTTTCTTT.

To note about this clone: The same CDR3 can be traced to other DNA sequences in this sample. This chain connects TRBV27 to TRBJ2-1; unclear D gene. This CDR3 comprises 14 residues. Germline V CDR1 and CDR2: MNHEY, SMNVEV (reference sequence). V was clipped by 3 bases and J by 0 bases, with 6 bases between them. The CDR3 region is CASSLLSSYNEQFF. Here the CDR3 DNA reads TGTGCCAGCAGTTTGCTCTCCTCCTACAATGAGCAGTTCTTC.

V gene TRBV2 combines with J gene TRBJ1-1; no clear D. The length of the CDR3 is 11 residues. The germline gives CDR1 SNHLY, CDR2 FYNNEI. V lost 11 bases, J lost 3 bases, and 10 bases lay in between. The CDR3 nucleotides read TGTGCCTCCACCCCTGACACTGAAGCTTTCTTT. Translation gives CASTPDTEAFF.

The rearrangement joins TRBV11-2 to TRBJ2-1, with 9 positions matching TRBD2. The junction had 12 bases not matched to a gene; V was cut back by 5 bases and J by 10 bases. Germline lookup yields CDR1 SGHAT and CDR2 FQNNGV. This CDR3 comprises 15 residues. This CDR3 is CASSAGRGGWFEQFF. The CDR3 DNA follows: TGTGCCAGCAGCGCTGGGCGGGGGGGCTGGTTCGAGCAGTTCTTC.

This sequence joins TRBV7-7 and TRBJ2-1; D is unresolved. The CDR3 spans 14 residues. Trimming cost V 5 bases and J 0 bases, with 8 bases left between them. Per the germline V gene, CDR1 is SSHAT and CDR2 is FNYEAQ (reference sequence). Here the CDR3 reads CASSMGSSYNEQFF. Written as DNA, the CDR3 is TGTGCCAGCAGCATGGGGTCCTCCTACAATGAGCAGTTCTTC.

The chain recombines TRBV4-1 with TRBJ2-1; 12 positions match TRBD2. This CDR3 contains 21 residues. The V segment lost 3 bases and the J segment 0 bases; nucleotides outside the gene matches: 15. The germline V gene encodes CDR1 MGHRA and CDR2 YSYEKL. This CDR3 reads CASSQYSTLLAGGHSYNEQFF. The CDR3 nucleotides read TGCGCCAGCAGCCAGTACTCCACACTACTAGCGGGGGGTCACTCCTACAATGAGCAGTTCTTC.

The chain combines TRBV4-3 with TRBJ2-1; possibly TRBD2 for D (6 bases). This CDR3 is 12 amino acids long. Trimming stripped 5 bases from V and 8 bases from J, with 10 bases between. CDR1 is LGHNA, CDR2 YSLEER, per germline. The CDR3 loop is CASSSSGDEQFF. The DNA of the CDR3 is TGCGCCAGCAGCTCCTCGGGGGATGAGCAGTTCTTC.

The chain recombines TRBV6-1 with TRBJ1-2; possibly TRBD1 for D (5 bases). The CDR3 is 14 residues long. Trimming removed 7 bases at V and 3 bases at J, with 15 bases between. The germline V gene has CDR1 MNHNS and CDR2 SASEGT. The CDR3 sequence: CASMRRRADYGYTF. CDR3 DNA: TGTGCCAGCATGCGGCGCAGGGCCGACTATGGCTACACCTTC.

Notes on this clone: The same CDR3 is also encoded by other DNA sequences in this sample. CDR3 nucleotide sequence: TGTGCCAGCAGTTCTGGTGTTTATGGCTACACCTTC. It encodes CASSSGVYGYTF. The chain recombines TRBV28 with TRBJ1-2; D unclear. Germline CDR1 MDHEN, CDR2 SYDVKM. The CDR3 length is 12 residues. With 4 bases removed from V and 5 bases from J, the gap between germline ends came to 8 bases.

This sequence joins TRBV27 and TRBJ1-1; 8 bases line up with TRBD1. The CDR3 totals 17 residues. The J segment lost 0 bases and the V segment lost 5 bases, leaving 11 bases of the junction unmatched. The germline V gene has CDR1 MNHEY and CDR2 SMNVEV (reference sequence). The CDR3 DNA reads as TGTGCCAGCAGTCCAAGGACAGGGAGGCCTATGAACACTGAAGCTTTCTTT. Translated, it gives CASSPRTGRPMNTEAFF.

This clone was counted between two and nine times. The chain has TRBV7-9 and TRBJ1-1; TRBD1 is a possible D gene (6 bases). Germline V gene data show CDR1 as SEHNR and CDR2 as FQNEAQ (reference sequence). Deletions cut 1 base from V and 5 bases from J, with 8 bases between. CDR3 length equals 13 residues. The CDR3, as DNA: TGTGCCAGCAGCTTAGGGGGGCGGACTGAAGCTTTCTTT. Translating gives CASSLGGRTEAFF.

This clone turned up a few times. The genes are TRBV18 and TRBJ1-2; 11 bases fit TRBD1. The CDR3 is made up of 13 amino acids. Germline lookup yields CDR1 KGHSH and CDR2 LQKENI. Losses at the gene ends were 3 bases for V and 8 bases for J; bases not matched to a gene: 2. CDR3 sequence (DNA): TGTGCCAGCTCACCGGGACAGGGGGAAGGCTACACCTTC. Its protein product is CASSPGQGEGYTF.

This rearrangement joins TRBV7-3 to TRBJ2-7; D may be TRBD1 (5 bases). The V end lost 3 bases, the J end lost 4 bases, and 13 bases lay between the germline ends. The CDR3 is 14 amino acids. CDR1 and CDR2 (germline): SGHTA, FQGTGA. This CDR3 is CASSFGQKGYEQYF. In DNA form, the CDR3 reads TGTGCCAGCAGCTTTGGACAAAAGGGTTACGAGCAGTACTTC.

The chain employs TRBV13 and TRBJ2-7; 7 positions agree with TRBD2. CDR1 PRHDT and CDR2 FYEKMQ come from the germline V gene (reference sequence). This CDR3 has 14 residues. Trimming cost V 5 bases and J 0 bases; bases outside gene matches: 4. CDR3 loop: CASSPAGDSYEQYF. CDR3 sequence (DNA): TGTGCCAGCAGCCCCGCGGGGGACTCCTACGAGCAGTACTTC.

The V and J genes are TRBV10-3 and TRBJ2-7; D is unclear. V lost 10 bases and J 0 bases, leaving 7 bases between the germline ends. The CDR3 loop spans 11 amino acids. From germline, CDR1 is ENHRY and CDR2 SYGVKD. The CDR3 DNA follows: TGTGCCACCGGCCGCTCCTACGAGCAGTACTTC. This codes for CATGRSYEQYF.

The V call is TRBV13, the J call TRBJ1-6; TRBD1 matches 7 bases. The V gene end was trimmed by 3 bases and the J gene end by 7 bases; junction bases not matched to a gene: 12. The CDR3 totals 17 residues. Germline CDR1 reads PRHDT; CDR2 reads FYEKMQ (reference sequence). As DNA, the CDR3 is TGTGCCAGCAGCTTCCGGGACAGCGATATTACAAATTCACCCCTCCACTTT. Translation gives CASSFRDSDITNSPLHF.

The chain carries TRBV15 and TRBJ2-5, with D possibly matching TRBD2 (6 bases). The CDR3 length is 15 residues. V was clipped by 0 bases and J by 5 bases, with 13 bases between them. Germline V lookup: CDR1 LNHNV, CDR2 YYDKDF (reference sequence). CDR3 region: CATSRDRRGGETQYF. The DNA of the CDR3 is TGTGCCACCAGCAGAGATCGGAGGGGAGGTGAGACCCAGTACTTC. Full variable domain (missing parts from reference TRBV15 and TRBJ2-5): DAMVIQNPRYQVTQFGKPVTLSCSQTLNHNVMYWYQQKSSQAPKLLFHYYDKDFNNEADTPDNFQSRRPNTSFCFLDIRSPGLGDTAMYLCATSRDRRGGETQYFGPGTRLLVL.

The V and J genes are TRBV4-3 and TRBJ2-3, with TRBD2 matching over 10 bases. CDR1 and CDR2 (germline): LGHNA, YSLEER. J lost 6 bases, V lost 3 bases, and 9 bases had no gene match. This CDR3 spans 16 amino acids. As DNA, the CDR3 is TGCGCCAGCAGCCAGAGCATGGGACTAGCGTTCGATACGCAGTATTTT. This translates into CASSQSMGLAFDTQYF.

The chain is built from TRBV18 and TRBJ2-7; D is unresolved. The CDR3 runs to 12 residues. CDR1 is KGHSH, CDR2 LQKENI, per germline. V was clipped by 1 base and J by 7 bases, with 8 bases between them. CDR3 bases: TGTGCCAGCTCACCACTTAATGATGAGCAGTACTTC. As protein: CASSPLNDEQYF. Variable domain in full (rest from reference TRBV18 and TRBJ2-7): NAGVMQNPRHLVRRRGQEARLRCSPMKGHSHVYWYRQLPEEGLKFMVYLQKENIIDESGMPKERFSAEFPKEGPSILRIQQVVRGDSAAYFCASSPLNDEQYFGPGTRLTVT.

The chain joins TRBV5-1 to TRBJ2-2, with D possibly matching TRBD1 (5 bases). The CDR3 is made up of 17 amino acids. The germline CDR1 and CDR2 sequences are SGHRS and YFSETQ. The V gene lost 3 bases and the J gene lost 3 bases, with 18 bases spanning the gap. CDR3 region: CASSYTELPRDTGELFF. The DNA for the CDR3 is TGCGCCAGCAGCTACACCGAGCTCCCCAGGGACACCGGGGAGCTGTTTTTT.

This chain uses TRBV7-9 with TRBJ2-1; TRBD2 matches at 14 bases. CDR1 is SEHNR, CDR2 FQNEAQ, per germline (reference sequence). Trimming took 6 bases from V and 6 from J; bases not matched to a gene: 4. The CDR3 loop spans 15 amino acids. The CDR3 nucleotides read TGTGCCAGCAGACCAGGACTAGCGGGGGGCAATGAGCAGTTCTTC. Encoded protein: CASRPGLAGGNEQFF. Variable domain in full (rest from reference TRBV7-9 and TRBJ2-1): DTGVSQNPRHKITKRGQNVTFRCDPISEHNRLYWYRQTLGQGPEFLTYFQNEAQLEKSRLLSDRFSAERPKGSFSTLEIQRTEQGDSAMYLCASRPGLAGGNEQFFGPGTRLTVL.

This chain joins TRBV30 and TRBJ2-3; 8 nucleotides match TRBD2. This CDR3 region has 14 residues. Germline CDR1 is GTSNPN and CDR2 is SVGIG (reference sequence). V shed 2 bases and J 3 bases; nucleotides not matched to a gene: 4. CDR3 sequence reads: CAWSSTGGTDTQYF. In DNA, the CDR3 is TGTGCCTGGAGTTCGACGGGAGGGACAGATACGCAGTATTTT.